This T cell receptor beta chain was identified in a study of T cell clones after liver transplantation. On the study more broadly: A pre-transplant mixed lymphocyte reaction with TCRbeta sequencing defined graft-donor-reactive clones followed in post-transplant blood.

Clones were read by immunoSEQ multiplex PCR, and TCRdb kept only the in-frame ones, dropping some. The sample includes about 20,000 clones, about 83% of them seen just once. The CDR3 spans 13 residues. Germline CDR1 MNHNS, CDR2 SASEGT. Trimming stripped 4 bases from V and 4 bases from J, with 11 bases between. The genes are TRBV6-1 and TRBJ2-7; D assignment may be TRBD1 or TRBD2 (5 bases each). The TCR originated in a human patient who received a liver transplant. The graft donor may account for some of the T cells. Sequenced here: CD8+ T cells from blood, sampled 54 months after liver transplant. Here the CDR3 DNA reads TGTGCCAGCAGTGGGGACGGATCGTACGAGCAGTACTTC. Its translation is CASSGDGSYEQYF.